This is a list of T cell receptor beta chains from one sample in a study of T cells after yellow fever vaccination. TCRdb analysed the 5' RACE reads with MiXCR anew, one entry per CDR3 protein. The sample includes more than 200,000 distinct CDR3 sequences, roughly 3.5% of them seen just once. Here the sequenced sample was PBMCs, taken 15 days after the yellow fever booster vaccination. These receptors came from a man between 18 and 35 years old who received the YFV17D yellow fever vaccine. Each CDR3 is given with its conserved first and last residue. Expanded clones get a size class; other rows say once, few or many, or leave the size out.

TRBV4-3	TRBJ2-3	many	CASSPWTSGGDTQYF
TRBV7-9	TRBJ1-4	many	CASRGQGNEKLFF
TRBV29-1	TRBJ2-5	.	CSVDTTGWVEETQYF
TRBV5-6	TRBJ1-1	many	CASRTVMNTEAFF
TRBV3-1	TRBJ2-7	many	CASSQPRGEQYF
TRBV6-6	TRBJ1-1	many	CASSYPSEGRAFF
TRBV2	TRBJ1-2	many	CATGGETFFYTF
TRBV28	TRBJ1-2	many	CASTPLGSGTNYGYTF
TRBV20-1	TRBJ1-5	many	CSARDGNQPQHF
TRBV5-1	TRBJ2-5	many	CASKFFSGGVETQYF
TRBV20-1	TRBJ1-1	few	CRGTGGGTEAFF
TRBV20-1	TRBJ1-1	many	CSASREGGTEAFF
TRBV7-9	TRBJ1-5	many	CASSSEAGDQPQHF
TRBV7-2	TRBJ1-5	many	CASGPRGDQPQHF
TRBV4-1	TRBJ1-2	many	CASSQEGVSEGIYYGYTF
TRBV5-1	TRBJ2-1	many	CASATLAGTYNEQFF
TRBV7-6	TRBJ2-7	many	CASSPRDRGSYEQYF
TRBV9	TRBJ1-3	many	CASSVDGYGGGNTIYF
TRBV5-1	TRBJ2-1	many	CASSLGQPYNEQFF
TRBV6-5	TRBJ1-2	many	CASSYSRAISYGYTF
TRBV5-1	TRBJ2-1	many	CATSGGSAGNEQFF
TRBV7-9	TRBJ2-2	many	CASSFRGGGAGGELFF
TRBV12-3/TRBV12-4	TRBJ2-5	many	CASRKRGGETQYF
TRBV18	TRBJ1-2	many	CASSPNTSPGVDGYTF
TRBV10-3	TRBJ1-4	many	CAISDVPAGNEKLFF
TRBV10-3	TRBJ2-5	many	CAISSTGTEETQYF
TRBV7-9	TRBJ2-3	many	CASQREGLDTQYF
TRBV7-9	TRBJ2-3	many	CASSFEEVSTDTQYF
TRBV4-3	TRBJ1-4	many	CASRGYATNEKLFF
TRBV5-1	TRBJ2-7	many	CASSPGQGGDEQYF
TRBV27	TRBJ1-6	many	CASSLYQGAGGNSPLHF
TRBV12-3/TRBV12-4	TRBJ2-3	many	CASSFSGGGPDTQYF
TRBV7-6	TRBJ2-3	many	CASSLNPHPGQTTTDTQYF
TRBV3-1	TRBJ1-2	many	CASSQQGGGYTF
TRBV27	TRBJ2-1	many	CASSLLAGGPRDEQFF
TRBV10-2	TRBJ1-5	many	CASSPVPGNQPQHF
TRBV12-3/TRBV12-4	TRBJ1-4	many	CASANRVGEKLFF
TRBV5-6	TRBJ2-1	many	CASRGYRGPYNEQFF
TRBV10-3	TRBJ2-7	many	CATRGSYEQYF
TRBV9	TRBJ1-5	many	CASSVGDAQYQPQHF
TRBV19	TRBJ2-5	many	CASSRTGQETQYF
TRBV28	TRBJ2-1	many	CASSGSGVLSYNEQFF
TRBV4-3	TRBJ1-4	many	CASSRSDGRNEKLFF
TRBV5-1	TRBJ2-1	many	CASSPVFGTEQFF
TRBV10-2	TRBJ2-5	many	CASIRPGGGLLYF